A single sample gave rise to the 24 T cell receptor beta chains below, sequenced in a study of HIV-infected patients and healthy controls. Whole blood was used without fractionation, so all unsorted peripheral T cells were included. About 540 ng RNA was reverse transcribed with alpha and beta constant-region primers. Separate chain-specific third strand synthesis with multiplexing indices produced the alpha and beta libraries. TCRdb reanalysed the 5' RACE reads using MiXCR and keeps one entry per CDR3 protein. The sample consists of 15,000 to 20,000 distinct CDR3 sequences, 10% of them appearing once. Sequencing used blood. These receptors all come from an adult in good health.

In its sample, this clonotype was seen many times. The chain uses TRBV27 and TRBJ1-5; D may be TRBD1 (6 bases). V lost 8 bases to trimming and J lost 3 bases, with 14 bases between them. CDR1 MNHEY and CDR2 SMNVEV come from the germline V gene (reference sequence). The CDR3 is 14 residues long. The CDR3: CASQRGADNQPQHF. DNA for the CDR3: TGTGCCAGCCAGAGGGGGGCGGACAATCAGCCCCAGCATTTT.

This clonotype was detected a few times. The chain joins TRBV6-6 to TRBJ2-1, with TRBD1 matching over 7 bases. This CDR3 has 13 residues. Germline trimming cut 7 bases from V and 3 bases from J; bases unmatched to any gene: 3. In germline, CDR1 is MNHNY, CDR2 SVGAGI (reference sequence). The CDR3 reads CASTTGNYNEQFF. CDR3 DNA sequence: TGTGCCAGCACGACAGGGAACTACAATGAGCAGTTCTTC.

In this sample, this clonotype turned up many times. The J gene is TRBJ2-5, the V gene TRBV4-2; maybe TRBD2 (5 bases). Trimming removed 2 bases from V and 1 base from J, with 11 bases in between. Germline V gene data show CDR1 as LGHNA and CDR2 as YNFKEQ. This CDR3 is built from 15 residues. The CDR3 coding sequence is TGTGCCAGCAGCCAACGAGGGCAGACCCAAGAGACCCAGTACTTC. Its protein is CASSQRGQTQETQYF.

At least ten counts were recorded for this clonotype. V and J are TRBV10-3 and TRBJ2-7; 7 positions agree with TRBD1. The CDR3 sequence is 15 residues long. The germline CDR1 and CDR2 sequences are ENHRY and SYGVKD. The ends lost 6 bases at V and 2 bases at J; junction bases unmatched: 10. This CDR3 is CAIRDEGTATYEQYF. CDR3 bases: TGTGCCATCAGGGATGAGGGGACAGCAACCTACGAGCAGTACTTC.

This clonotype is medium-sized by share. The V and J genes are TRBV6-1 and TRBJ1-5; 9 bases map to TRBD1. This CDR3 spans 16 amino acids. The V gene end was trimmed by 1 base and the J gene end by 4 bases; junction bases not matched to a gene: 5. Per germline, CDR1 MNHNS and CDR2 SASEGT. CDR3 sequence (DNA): TGTGCCAGCAGTGAAGAGGCCGGGACAGGGAATCAGCCCCAGCATTTT. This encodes CASSEEAGTGNQPQHF.

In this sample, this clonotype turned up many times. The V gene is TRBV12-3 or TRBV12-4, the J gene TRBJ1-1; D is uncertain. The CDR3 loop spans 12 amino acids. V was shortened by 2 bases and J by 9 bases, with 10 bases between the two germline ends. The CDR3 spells CASSLTARQAFF. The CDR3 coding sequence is TGTGCCAGCAGTTTAACGGCCAGACAAGCTTTCTTT.

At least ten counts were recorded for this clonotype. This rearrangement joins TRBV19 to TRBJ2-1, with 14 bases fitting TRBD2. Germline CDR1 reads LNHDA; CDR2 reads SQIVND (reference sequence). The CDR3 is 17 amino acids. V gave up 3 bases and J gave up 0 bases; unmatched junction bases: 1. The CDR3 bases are TGTGCCAGTAGTATGACTAGCGGGAGGGACTCCTACAATGAGCAGTTCTTC. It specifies CASSMTSGRDSYNEQFF.

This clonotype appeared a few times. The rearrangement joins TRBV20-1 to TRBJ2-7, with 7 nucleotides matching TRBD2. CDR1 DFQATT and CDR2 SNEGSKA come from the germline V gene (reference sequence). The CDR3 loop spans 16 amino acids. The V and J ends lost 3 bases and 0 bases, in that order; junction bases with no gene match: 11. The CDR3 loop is CSASAWGLPSSYEQYF. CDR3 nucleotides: TGCAGTGCTAGCGCTTGGGGACTACCCAGCTCCTACGAGCAGTACTTC.

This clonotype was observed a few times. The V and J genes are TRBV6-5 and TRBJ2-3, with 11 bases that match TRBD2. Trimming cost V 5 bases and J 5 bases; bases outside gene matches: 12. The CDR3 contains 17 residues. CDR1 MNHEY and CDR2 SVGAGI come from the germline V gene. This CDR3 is CASSITTLAGVKDTQYF. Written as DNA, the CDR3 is TGTGCCAGCAGTATCACTACACTAGCGGGAGTGAAAGATACGCAGTATTTT.

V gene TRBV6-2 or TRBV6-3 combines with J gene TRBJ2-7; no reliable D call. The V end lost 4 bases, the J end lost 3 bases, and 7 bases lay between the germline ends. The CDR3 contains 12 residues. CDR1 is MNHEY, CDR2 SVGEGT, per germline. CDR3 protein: CASSSSVYEQYF. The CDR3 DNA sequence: TGTGCCAGCAGTTCCTCCGTCTACGAGCAGTACTTC.

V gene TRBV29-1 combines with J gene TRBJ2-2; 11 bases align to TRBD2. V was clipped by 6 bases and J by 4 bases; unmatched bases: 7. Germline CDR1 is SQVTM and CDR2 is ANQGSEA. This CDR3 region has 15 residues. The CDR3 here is CSVSTSGTSTGELFF. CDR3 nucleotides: TGCAGCGTCTCGACTAGCGGGACGAGCACCGGGGAGCTGTTTTTT.

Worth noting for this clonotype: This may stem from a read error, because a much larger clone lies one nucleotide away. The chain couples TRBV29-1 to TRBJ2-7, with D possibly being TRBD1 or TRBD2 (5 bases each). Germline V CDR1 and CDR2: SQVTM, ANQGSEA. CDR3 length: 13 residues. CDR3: CSVELQGRDEQHF. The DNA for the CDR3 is TGCAGCGTTGAACTCCAGGGAAGGGACGAGCAGCACTTC.

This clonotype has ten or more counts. The CDR3 spells CSASQVQGETQYF. CDR3 DNA: TGCAGCGCCTCCCAGGTCCAGGGGGAGACCCAGTACTTC. V and J are TRBV29-1 and TRBJ2-5, with a weak D call TRBD1 (6 bases). The V and J ends lost 7 bases and 5 bases respectively, with 17 bases between them. CDR3 length: 13 amino acids. Germline assignment: CDR1 SQVTM and CDR2 ANQGSEA.

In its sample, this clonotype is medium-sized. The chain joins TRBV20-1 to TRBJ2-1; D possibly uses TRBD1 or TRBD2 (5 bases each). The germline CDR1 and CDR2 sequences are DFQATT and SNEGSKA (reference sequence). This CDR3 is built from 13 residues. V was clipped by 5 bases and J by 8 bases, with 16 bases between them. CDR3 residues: CSAAPSQGHEQFF. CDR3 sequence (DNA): TGCAGTGCTGCACCCAGCCAGGGACATGAGCAGTTCTTC.

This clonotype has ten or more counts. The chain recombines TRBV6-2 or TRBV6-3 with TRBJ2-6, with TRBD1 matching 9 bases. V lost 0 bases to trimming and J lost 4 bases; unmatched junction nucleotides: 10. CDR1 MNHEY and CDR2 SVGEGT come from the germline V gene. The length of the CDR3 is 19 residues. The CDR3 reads CASSYSIGQGTEGANVLTF. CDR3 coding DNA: TGTGCCAGCAGTTACTCGATTGGACAGGGGACTGAAGGGGCCAACGTCCTGACTTTC.

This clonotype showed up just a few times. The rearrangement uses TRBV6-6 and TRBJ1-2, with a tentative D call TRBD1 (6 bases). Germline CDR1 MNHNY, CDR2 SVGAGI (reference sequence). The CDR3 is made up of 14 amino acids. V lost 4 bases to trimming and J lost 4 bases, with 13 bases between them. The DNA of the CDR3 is TGTGCCAGCAGTTCACAGGGTCCCCTCTATGGCTACACCTTC. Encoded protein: CASSSQGPLYGYTF.

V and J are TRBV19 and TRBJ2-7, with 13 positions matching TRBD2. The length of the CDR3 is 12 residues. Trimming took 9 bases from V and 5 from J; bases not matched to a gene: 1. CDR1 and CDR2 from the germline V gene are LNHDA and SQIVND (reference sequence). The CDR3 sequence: CASGTSGNEQYF. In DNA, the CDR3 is TGTGCCAGCGGGACTAGCGGGAACGAGCAGTACTTC. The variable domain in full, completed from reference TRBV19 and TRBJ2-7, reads DGGITQSPKYLFRKEGQNVTLSCEQNLNHDAMYWYRQDPGQGLRLIYYSQIVNDFQKGDIAEGYSVSREKKESFPLTVTSAQKNPTAFYLCASGTSGNEQYFGPGTRLTVT.

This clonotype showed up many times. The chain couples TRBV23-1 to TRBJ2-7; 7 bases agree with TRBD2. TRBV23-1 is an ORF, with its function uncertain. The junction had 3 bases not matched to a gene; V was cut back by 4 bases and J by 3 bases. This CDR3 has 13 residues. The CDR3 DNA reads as TGCGCCAGCAGTCCAAGCGGGAACTACGAGCAGTACTTC. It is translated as CASSPSGNYEQYF.

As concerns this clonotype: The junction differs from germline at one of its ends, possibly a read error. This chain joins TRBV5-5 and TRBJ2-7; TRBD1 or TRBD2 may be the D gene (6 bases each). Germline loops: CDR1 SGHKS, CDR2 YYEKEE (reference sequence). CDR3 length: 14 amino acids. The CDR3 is CASSLAIRDWRGGF. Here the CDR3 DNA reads TGTGCCAGCAGCTTGGCGATCCGGGACTGGAGAGGGGGCTTC.

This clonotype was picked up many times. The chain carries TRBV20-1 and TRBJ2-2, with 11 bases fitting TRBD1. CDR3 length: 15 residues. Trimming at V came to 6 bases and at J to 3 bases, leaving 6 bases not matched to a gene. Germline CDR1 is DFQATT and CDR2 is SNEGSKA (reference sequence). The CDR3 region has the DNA TGCAGTGCCAACGGACAGGGGGCTTACACCGGGGAGCTGTTTTTT. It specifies CSANGQGAYTGELFF.

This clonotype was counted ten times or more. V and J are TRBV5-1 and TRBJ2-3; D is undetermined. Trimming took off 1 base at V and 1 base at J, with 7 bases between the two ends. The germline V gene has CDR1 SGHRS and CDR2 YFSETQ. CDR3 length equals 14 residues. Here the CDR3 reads CASSLWGGTDTQYF. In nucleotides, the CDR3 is TGCGCCAGCAGCTTGTGGGGTGGCACAGATACGCAGTATTTT.

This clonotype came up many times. This chain's CDR3 is CASSKGQGSRRSFF. The DNA of the CDR3 is TGTGCCAGCAGCAAAGGACAGGGGAGCCGTCGGTCTTTCTTT. The rearrangement links TRBV11-2 to TRBJ1-1; 9 bases match TRBD1. CDR3 length: 14 amino acids. Trimming took 5 bases from V and 12 from J; bases not matched to a gene: 13. Germline V gives CDR1 SGHAT, CDR2 FQNNGV.

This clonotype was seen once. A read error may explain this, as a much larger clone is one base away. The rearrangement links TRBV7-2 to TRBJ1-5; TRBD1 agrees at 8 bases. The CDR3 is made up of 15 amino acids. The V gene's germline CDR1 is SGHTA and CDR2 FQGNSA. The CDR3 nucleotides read TGTGCCAGCAGCTTATTACAGGGGGTAAATCGGCCCCAGCATTTT. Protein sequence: CASSLLQGVNRPQHF.

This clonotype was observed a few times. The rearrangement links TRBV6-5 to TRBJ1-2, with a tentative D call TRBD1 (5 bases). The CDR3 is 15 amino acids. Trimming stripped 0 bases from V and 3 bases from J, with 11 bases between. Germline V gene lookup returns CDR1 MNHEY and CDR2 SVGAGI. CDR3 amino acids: CASSYSSGGDYGYTF. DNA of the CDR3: TGTGCCAGCAGTTACTCGAGCGGGGGAGACTATGGCTACACCTTC.